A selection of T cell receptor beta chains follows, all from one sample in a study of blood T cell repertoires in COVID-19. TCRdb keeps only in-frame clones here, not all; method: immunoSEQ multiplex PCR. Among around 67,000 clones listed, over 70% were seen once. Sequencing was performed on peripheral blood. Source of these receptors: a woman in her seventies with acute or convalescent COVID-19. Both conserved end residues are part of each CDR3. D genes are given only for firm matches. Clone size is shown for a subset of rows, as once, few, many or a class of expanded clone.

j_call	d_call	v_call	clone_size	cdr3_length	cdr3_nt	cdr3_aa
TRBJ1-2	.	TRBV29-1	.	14	TGCAGCGTTGAGGAACGACTGCCTAACTATGGCTACACCTTC	CSVEERLPNYGYTF
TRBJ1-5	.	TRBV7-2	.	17	TGTGCCAGCAGCTCCTTCCCGCGTTCCCCCTCCAATCAGCCCCAGCATTTT	CASSSFPRSPSNQPQHF
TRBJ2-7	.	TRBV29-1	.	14	TGCAGCGTTGAAGATGTAAAGGGGTTCAACGAGCAGTACTTC	CSVEDVKGFNEQYF
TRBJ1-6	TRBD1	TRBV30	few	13	TGTGCCTGGAGGGACAGGGTTAATTCACCCCTCCACTTT	CAWRDRVNSPLHF
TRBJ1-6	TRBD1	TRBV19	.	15	TGTGCCAGTAGATATGGAGACAGGGAAAGAGAACCCCTCCACTTT	CASRYGDREREPLHF
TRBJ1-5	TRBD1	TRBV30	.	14	TGTGCCTGGAGTTCCGGGACAGGCAATCAGCCCCAGCATTTT	CAWSSGTGNQPQHF
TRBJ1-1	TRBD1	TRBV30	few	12	TGTGCCTGCCAACAGGGGAGCACTGAAGCTTTCTTT	CACQQGSTEAFF
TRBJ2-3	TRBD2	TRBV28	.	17	TGTGCCAGCAGTCCTAGCGGGAGGACTATCGGCACAGATACGCAGTATTTT	CASSPSGRTIGTDTQYF
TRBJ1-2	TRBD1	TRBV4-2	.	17	TGTGCCAGCAGCCAAAGATTAGCTAGGACAGGGCACTATGGCTACACCTTC	CASSQRLARTGHYGYTF
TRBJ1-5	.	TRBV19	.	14	TGTGCCAGTAGTATAGCGCCGGAGATGGGGCCCCAGCATTTT	CASSIAPEMGPQHF
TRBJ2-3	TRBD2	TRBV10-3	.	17	TGTGCCATCAGCGCGACAACAACTAGCGGGAGCCCAGATACGCAGTATTTT	CAISATTTSGSPDTQYF
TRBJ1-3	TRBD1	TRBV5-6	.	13	TGTGCCAGCAGAGGGGGCGGTGGAAACACCATATATTTT	CASRGGGGNTIYF
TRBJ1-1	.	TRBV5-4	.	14	TGTGCCAGCAGCCAGTGGGGGCCCAACACTGAAGCTTTCTTT	CASSQWGPNTEAFF
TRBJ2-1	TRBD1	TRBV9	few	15	TGTGCCAGCAGCTCCGGGACAGGGGTCTCTCATGAGCAGTTCTTC	CASSSGTGVSHEQFF
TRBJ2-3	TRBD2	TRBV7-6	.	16	TGTGCCAGCAGCTTAGCCGGCCTGGCTAGCGGACTCATGCAGTATTTT	CASSLAGLASGLMQYF
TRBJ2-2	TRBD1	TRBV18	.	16	TGTGCCAGCTCACCACGGGACAGGGCTAACACCGGGGAGCTGTTTTTT	CASSPRDRANTGELFF